The 14 T cell receptor beta chains reported below all come from one sample, sequenced in a study of cytomegalovirus exposure and HLA in healthy donors. Primers included in the PCR were 60 Vbeta and 13 Jbeta primers. Profiling relied on immunoSEQ multiplex PCR, and the TCRdb table lists in-frame clones only, not all of them. The sample contains 95,000 to 150,000 clones, 50% to 75% of which appear only once. Sequencing was performed on PBMCs. The receptor set was obtained from a woman aged 40-49 years in good health and CMV-seropositive.

The V gene is TRBV11-3, the J gene TRBJ2-7, with 7 bases identical to TRBD1. The germline gives CDR1 SGHNT, CDR2 YENEEA. CDR3 length equals 14 residues. The V segment lost 5 bases and the J segment 2 bases; nucleotides outside the gene matches: 6. For the CDR3, the DNA is TGTGCCAGCAGCCCGACAGGGTTAGCCTACGAGCAGTACTTC. Its translation: CASSPTGLAYEQYF.

The rearrangement uses TRBV6-5 and TRBJ2-5, with D perhaps TRBD2 (7 bases). The assigned J gene may be wrong: the sequence end matches TRBJ2-7 better. Looked up from germline, CDR1 is MNHEY and CDR2 is SVGAGI. The CDR3 contains 13 residues. The CDR3, as DNA: TGTGCCAGCAGTTACGGGAGGGGGTACGAGCAGTACTTC. This translates into CASSYGRGYEQYF.

V is TRBV29-1 and J is TRBJ2-5, with D hard to call. Trimming removed 0 bases at V and 9 bases at J, with 14 bases between. Germline-derived CDR1 and CDR2 are SQVTM and ANQGSEA. This CDR3 comprises 13 residues. In nucleotides, the CDR3 is TGCAGCGTTGAAGATCAAGCCTTACGAGCCCAGTACTTC. This sequence encodes CSVEDQALRAQYF.

V is TRBV5-1 and J is TRBJ2-7, with 8 bases matching TRBD2. The CDR3 length is 18 residues. The germline CDR1 and CDR2 sequences are SGHRS and YFSETQ. The V and J ends lost 0 bases and 1 base, in that order; junction bases with no gene match: 12. CDR3 in DNA: TGCGCCAGCAGCTTGGCCCCACTACCGGGACTAGTTTCCTACGAGCAGTACTTC. Residues: CASSLAPLPGLVSYEQYF.

V usage is TRBV6-5 and J usage is TRBJ1-1; 7 bases match TRBD1. CDR3 length: 15 amino acids. V lost 6 bases and J lost 5; bases outside the gene matches: 12. The germline gives CDR1 MNHEY, CDR2 SVGAGI. The CDR3 DNA follows: TGTGCCAGCAGGGGAGACAGGGTTCTATCGACTGAAGCTTTCTTT. This gives the protein CASRGDRVLSTEAFF.

The V call is TRBV28, the J call TRBJ1-1, with 10 positions matching TRBD1. The germline V gene has CDR1 MDHEN and CDR2 SYDVKM. CDR3 length: 14 amino acids. Trimming at V came to 5 bases and at J to 10 bases, leaving 10 bases not matched to a gene. The CDR3 nucleotides are TGTGCCAGCAGTCCATCTGACAGGGGGCGATCAGCTTTCTTT. It encodes CASSPSDRGRSAFF.

CDR3 sequence: CASSFQTGGRTYEQYF. CDR3 in DNA: TGTGCCAGCAGTTTCCAAACAGGGGGTCGGACCTACGAGCAGTACTTC. This rearrangement joins TRBV28 to TRBJ2-7, with TRBD1 matching over 8 bases. Germline values: CDR1 MDHEN, CDR2 SYDVKM. With 3 bases clipped from V and 2 bases from J, the junction kept 9 bases outside the gene matches. The CDR3 runs to 16 residues.

This clone was found once. The J gene is TRBJ1-3, the V gene TRBV27, with D possibly being TRBD1 (6 bases). The germline CDR1 and CDR2 sequences are MNHEY and SMNVEV (reference sequence). The CDR3 has 17 amino acids. Trimming removed 6 bases at V and 0 bases at J, with 18 bases between. The CDR3 region has the DNA TGTGCCAGCAGCCGTACCCCGGACAGACTCTCTGGAAACACCATATATTTT. It translates to CASSRTPDRLSGNTIYF.

The chain recombines TRBV5-1 with TRBJ2-3, with 12 bases aligning to TRBD2. The CDR3 consists of 15 residues. After removal of 0 bases from V and 5 bases from J, the junction contained 1 base not matched to a gene. Germline CDR1 is SGHRS and CDR2 is YFSETQ. CDR3 loop: CASSLALAGGDTQYF. DNA for the CDR3: TGCGCCAGCAGCTTGGCACTAGCGGGAGGAGATACGCAGTATTTT.

V and J are TRBV28 and TRBJ1-5, with TRBD1 as a possible D gene (5 bases). CDR1 and CDR2 (germline): MDHEN, SYDVKM. Trimming took 9 bases from V and 0 from J, leaving 15 bases between them. The CDR3 consists of 15 residues. The CDR3 loop reads CASCGTTNSNQPQHF. The CDR3 DNA reads as TGTGCCAGTTGCGGGACGACAAATAGCAATCAGCCCCAGCATTTT.

A single count supports this clone. The CDR3 DNA sequence: TGTGCCAGCAGCGTGCAGACAGGGGGATTAGATACGCAGTATTTT. Its protein is CASSVQTGGLDTQYF. This chain links TRBV9 with TRBJ2-3; 9 positions match TRBD1. CDR1 SGDLS and CDR2 YYNGEE come from the germline V gene. CDR3 length: 15 residues. V lost 2 bases, J lost 5 bases, and 6 bases stayed unmatched. The variable domain in full, with the rest retrieved from reference TRBV9 and TRBJ2-3, is DSGVTQTPKHLITATGQRVTLRCSPRSGDLSVYWYQQSLDQGLQFLIQYYNGEERAKGNILERFSAQQFPDLHSELNLSSLELGDSALYFCASSVQTGGLDTQYFGPGTRLTVL.

This sequence joins TRBV2 and TRBJ1-5, with D possibly TRBD1 on 5 matching bases. The CDR3 is 16 amino acids. Germline V gene data show CDR1 as SNHLY and CDR2 as FYNNEI. V was trimmed by 4 bases and J by 4 bases, leaving 17 bases between them. The CDR3 DNA reads as TGTGCCAGCAGTGGGCCCGCGGGGGTTAGTAATCAGCCCCAGCATTTT. Amino acids: CASSGPAGVSNQPQHF.

The gene calls are TRBV7-8 and TRBJ2-7; 7 bases are a match to TRBD1. The germline CDR1 and CDR2 sequences are SGHVS and FQNEAQ. The J segment lost 2 bases and the V segment lost 5 bases, leaving 3 bases of the junction unmatched. There are 13 residues in the CDR3. In DNA form, the CDR3 reads TGTGCCAGCAGCCAGGGACAGACCTACGAGCAGTACTTC. Its protein product is CASSQGQTYEQYF.

V and J are TRBV5-1 and TRBJ1-1, with D perhaps matching TRBD1 (5 bases). The V gene lost 3 bases and the J gene lost 1 base, with 10 bases spanning the gap. CDR1 and CDR2 from the germline V gene are SGHRS and YFSETQ. There are 14 residues in the CDR3. The CDR3 protein is CASSYQGENTEAFF. Written as DNA, the CDR3 is TGCGCCAGCAGCTACCAGGGTGAGAACACTGAAGCTTTCTTT.